This T cell receptor beta chain emerged from a study of T cells in Graves' hyperthyroidism and ophthalmopathy. Study observations and caveats: It was a median 6.5 months before onset that the model predicted ophthalmopathy. Blood shared most expanded thyroid clonotypes above 0.001.

Among the patients, aged 18 to 65, hyperthyroidism was newly diagnosed and had lasted under 2 months. Diagnoses used clinical symptoms, serum thyroxine and TRAb, thyroid ultrasound and orbital computed tomography. Template material for amplifying TCR beta CDR3 regions consisted of RNA transcripts. Carried out on the TCR CDR3, a first-round RT-PCR used the HTBI primer set. TCRdb independently ran MiXCR on the multiplex PCR reads; one entry per CDR3 protein. Among a few hundred thousand distinct CDR3 sequences listed, about 15% were seen once. The V and J ends lost 3 bases and 3 bases, in that order; junction bases with no gene match: 2. CDR1 is SGHAT, CDR2 FQNNGV, per germline. The CDR3 covers 14 residues. Many counts were recorded for this clonotype. Antigen: not known.

The V gene is TRBV11-2, the J gene TRBJ2-1; 7 bases fit TRBD1. Sequenced: blood. This TCR derives from a woman aged 25 to 39 with Graves' hyperthyroidism. The CDR3 DNA is TGTGCCAGCAGCTTGGCAGGGGGCTACAATGAGCAGTTCTTC. Residues: CASSLAGGYNEQFF.